These 22 T cell receptor beta chains originate from one sample sequenced in a study of identical twins. TCRdb ran MiXCR on the 5' RACE reads and lists one entry per CDR3 protein. Among 1.5 million to 2 million distinct CDR3 sequences listed, less than 40% were seen once. The specimen sequenced was cord blood. These receptors were obtained from a newborn girl in good health.

The rearrangement links TRBV7-2 to TRBJ2-3; no reliable D call. Deletions cut 1 base from V and 0 bases from J, with 14 bases between. This CDR3 is 17 amino acids long. Germline CDR1 and CDR2: SGHTA and FQGNSA. The CDR3 DNA reads TGTGCCAGCAGCTTAGTCGGTCGGCAGACTAGCACAGATACGCAGTATTTT. It translates to CASSLVGRQTSTDTQYF.

The rearrangement uses TRBV27 and TRBJ2-7; TRBD2 agrees at 8 bases. Germline V gene data show CDR1 as MNHEY and CDR2 as SMNVEV (reference sequence). The CDR3 spans 15 residues. Germline trimming cut 0 bases from V and 3 bases from J; bases unmatched to any gene: 4. The CDR3 is CASSLSSGSVYEQYF. CDR3 coding DNA: TGTGCCAGCAGTTTATCCAGCGGGAGTGTCTACGAGCAGTACTTC.

This clonotype was recorded at least ten times. J is TRBJ2-5 and V is TRBV29-1; TRBD1 might be the D (6 bases). This CDR3 comprises 15 residues. Germline V gene lookup returns CDR1 SQVTM and CDR2 ANQGSEA. The ends were cut back, 4 bases at V and 2 bases at J, with 17 bases in the middle. The CDR3 DNA follows: TGCAGCGTTGGTAAACCGGGACACCCTCAAGAGACCCAGTACTTC. Its translation is CSVGKPGHPQETQYF.

This clonotype was observed a handful of times. The CDR3 sequence is CSARETSPSTDTQYF. The CDR3 DNA reads as TGCAGTGCTAGAGAAACTTCCCCTAGCACAGATACGCAGTATTTT. This rearrangement joins TRBV20-1 to TRBJ2-3; D call uncertain. The CDR3 contains 15 residues. The germline V gene has CDR1 DFQATT and CDR2 SNEGSKA (reference sequence). Deletions cut 0 bases from V and 0 bases from J, with 10 bases between.

The chain links TRBV5-1 to TRBJ2-1; 10 bases map to TRBD2. Germline CDR1 reads SGHRS; CDR2 reads YFSETQ. Trimming took 4 bases from V and 6 from J; bases not matched to a gene: 10. This CDR3 spans 16 amino acids. CDR3 sequence reads: CASSLGASGGVNEQFF. The CDR3 coding sequence is TGCGCCAGCAGCCTTGGGGCTAGCGGGGGAGTCAATGAGCAGTTCTTC.

This clonotype was counted a few times. The V gene is TRBV3-1, the J gene TRBJ2-7; D remains ambiguous. V was pared by 1 base and J by 6 bases, with 10 bases between. The CDR3 contains 13 residues. Germline CDR1 and CDR2: LGHDT and YNNKEL (reference sequence). CDR3: CASSQVTTGEQYF. As DNA, the CDR3 is TGTGCCAGCAGCCAAGTTACAACGGGCGAGCAGTACTTC.

Concerning this clonotype: The junction shows a germline mismatch at one end, possibly a read error. The genes are TRBV5-1 and TRBJ2-2; 13 bases line up with TRBD2. The CDR3 is 15 amino acids. CDR1 is SGHRS and CDR2 is YFSETQ in the germline V gene. The CDR3 DNA reads TGCGCCGGCAGCTGGACTAGCGGGAGCACCGGGGAGCTGTTTTTT. This gives the protein CAGSWTSGSTGELFF.

The rearrangement uses TRBV7-2 and TRBJ1-1; D gene uncertain. V lost 1 base and J lost 6, with 15 bases in between. There are 15 residues in the CDR3. CDR1 and CDR2 from the germline V gene are SGHTA and FQGNSA. Written as DNA, the CDR3 is TGTGCCAGCAGCTTAGGCTTTGGGGTCCTAGCTGAAGCTTTCTTT. Translated, it gives CASSLGFGVLAEAFF.

This clonotype has only a few counts. The chain is built from TRBV7-2 and TRBJ2-3; tentative D call: TRBD2 (5 bases). Trimming cost V 4 bases and J 5 bases, with 10 bases left between them. CDR1 SGHTA and CDR2 FQGNSA come from the germline V gene. CDR3 length equals 13 residues. CDR3 in DNA: TGTGCCAGCAGCTCGGTACTAGGAGATACGCAGTATTTT. Translation gives CASSSVLGDTQYF.

This clonotype was seen more than once but under ten times. The gene calls are TRBV4-2 and TRBJ1-2; TRBD1 matches at 9 bases. Germline lookup yields CDR1 LGHNA and CDR2 YNFKEQ. The CDR3 sequence is 16 residues long. Losses at the gene ends were 1 base for V and 2 bases for J; bases not matched to a gene: 5. Written as DNA, the CDR3 is TGTGCCAGCAGCCAAGTAACAGGGGGCTTCAACTATGGCTACACCTTC. This translates into CASSQVTGGFNYGYTF.

The chain employs TRBV5-1 and TRBJ2-2; D not resolved. Germline V gene data show CDR1 as SGHRS and CDR2 as YFSETQ. The CDR3 extends over 15 amino acids. Between the trimmed V and J ends, which lost 1 base and 5 bases, there was a span of 12 bases. The CDR3 sequence is CASSLWLTRTGELFF. The CDR3 nucleotides are TGCGCCAGCAGCTTGTGGCTGACTCGAACCGGGGAGCTGTTTTTT.

CDR3 bases: TGTGCCAGCAGCCCGTACTTTAGGCAGGGCGAAAATGAGCAGTTCTTC. Translating gives CASSPYFRQGENEQFF. The chain recombines TRBV7-6 with TRBJ2-1; D is perhaps TRBD1 (5 bases). The CDR3 covers 16 residues. V was trimmed by 5 bases and J by 7 bases, leaving 21 bases between them. Germline V gene lookup returns CDR1 SGHVS and CDR2 FNYEAQ.

This clonotype was counted a single time. A far larger clone differs by one base, so this is likely a read error. V and J are TRBV5-6 and TRBJ2-3; D unresolved. Germline values: CDR1 SGHDT, CDR2 YYEEEE. The CDR3 runs to 13 residues. As DNA, the CDR3 is TGTGCCAGCAGCTTGGGACACACAGATACGCGGTATTTT. This codes for CASSLGHTDTRYF.

The chain couples TRBV15 to TRBJ2-5, with 8 bases lining up with TRBD2. From germline, CDR1 is LNHNV and CDR2 YYDKDF (reference sequence). J gave up 0 bases and V 3 bases, and 3 bases lay outside the gene matches. The CDR3 loop spans 15 amino acids. The CDR3, as DNA: TGTGCCACCAGCAGGGATAGCGGGAACCAAGAGACCCAGTACTTC. Protein product: CATSRDSGNQETQYF. The full variable domain, with the rest looked up from reference TRBV15 and TRBJ2-5, is DAMVIQNPRYQVTQFGKPVTLSCSQTLNHNVMYWYQQKSSQAPKLLFHYYDKDFNNEADTPDNFQSRRPNTSFCFLDIRSPGLGDTAMYLCATSRDSGNQETQYFGPGTRLLVL.

The rearrangement links TRBV5-1 to TRBJ2-1; D gene uncertain. V was shortened by 6 bases and J by 12 bases, with 7 bases between the two germline ends. Germline V gene lookup returns CDR1 SGHRS and CDR2 YFSETQ. CDR3 length equals 9 residues. CDR3 coding DNA: TGCGCCAGCAAAACGGTGCAGTTCTTC. Protein: CASKTVQFF.

The table lists this clonotype with a few counts. V and J are TRBV30 and TRBJ1-5; a weak D match, TRBD1 (5 bases). This CDR3 contains 13 residues. With 0 bases removed from V and 7 bases from J, the gap between germline ends came to 10 bases. Germline lookup yields CDR1 GTSNPN and CDR2 SVGIG (reference sequence). The CDR3: CAWSVGPGQPQHF. In DNA, the CDR3 is TGTGCCTGGAGTGTAGGACCAGGGCAGCCCCAGCATTTT.

This clonotype was seen a few times. The chain combines TRBV6-5 with TRBJ1-2, with D maybe TRBD1 (6 bases). The CDR3 runs 14 residues. V lost 2 bases and J lost 2, with 9 bases in between. The germline V gene encodes CDR1 MNHEY and CDR2 SVGAGI. The DNA of the CDR3 is TGTGCCAGCAGTTACCTCGGGACAAACTATGGCTACACCTTC. Amino acid sequence: CASSYLGTNYGYTF.

This clonotype came up a few times. The chain links TRBV9 to TRBJ2-7, with 12 bases identical to TRBD2. Germline V gene data show CDR1 as SGDLS and CDR2 as YYNGEE. The CDR3 extends over 15 amino acids. The trim removed 0 bases at V and 3 bases at J, leaving 1 base unmatched. As DNA, the CDR3 is TGTGCCAGCAGCGTAGGGACTAGCGGGGACTACGAGCAGTACTTC. Amino acids: CASSVGTSGDYEQYF.

The gene calls are TRBV15 and TRBJ2-3, with D unclear. Trimming took off 4 bases at V and 6 bases at J, with 11 bases between the two ends. CDR1 is LNHNV and CDR2 is YYDKDF in the germline V gene (reference sequence). The CDR3 runs 13 residues. The CDR3 loop reads CATSTPLGDTQYF. CDR3 coding DNA: TGTGCCACCAGCACTCCCCTAGGGGATACGCAGTATTTT.

The J gene is TRBJ2-3, the V gene TRBV2; 7 bases map to TRBD1. This CDR3 spans 15 amino acids. From germline, CDR1 is SNHLY and CDR2 FYNNEI. V shed 3 bases, J shed 4 bases, and the junction held 7 bases outside the gene matches. The CDR3 here is CASSDRAGGPDTQYF. CDR3 DNA: TGTGCCAGCAGTGACAGGGCAGGGGGACCAGATACGCAGTATTTT.

The chain is built from TRBV12-3 or TRBV12-4 and TRBJ1-3, with 8 bases aligning to TRBD1. The CDR3 is made up of 14 amino acids. J was trimmed by 9 bases and V by 1 base; bases with no gene match: 5. DNA of the CDR3: TGTGCCAGCAGTTTAGGGACAGGGAGGGTCACCATATATTTT. Translating gives CASSLGTGRVTIYF.

This clonotype turned up a few times. The V call is TRBV24-1, the J call TRBJ2-1; 11 nucleotides agree with TRBD1. The CDR3 totals 17 residues. V lost 4 bases to trimming and J lost 5 bases; unmatched junction nucleotides: 9. Germline V gene data show CDR1 as KGHDR and CDR2 as SFDVKD. CDR3 nucleotide sequence: TGTGCCACCAGTGACTCTCCCGGGACAGGGGGGGACAATGAGCAGTTCTTC. This codes for CATSDSPGTGGDNEQFF.